This entry lists 21 T cell receptor beta chains sequenced from one sample in a study of blood T cell repertoires in COVID-19. TCRdb keeps only in-frame clones here, not all; method: immunoSEQ multiplex PCR. The table has fewer than 300,000 clones, 81% seen once. Sequencing input: peripheral blood. These receptors were taken from a woman aged 60 to 75 with active or convalescent COVID-19.

This clone was recorded a few times. The chain links TRBV7-2 to TRBJ2-1; D remains unclear. Germline CDR1 and CDR2: SGHTA and FQGNSA. The CDR3 runs 15 residues. The V end lost 1 base, the J end lost 0 bases, and 7 bases lay between the germline ends. CDR3 amino acids: CASSLELRSYNEQFF. CDR3 in DNA: TGTGCCAGCAGCTTAGAACTTCGCTCCTACAATGAGCAGTTCTTC.

The chain recombines TRBV6-5 with TRBJ1-2, with 9 positions matching TRBD1. CDR3 length: 16 amino acids. Germline assignment: CDR1 MNHEY and CDR2 SVGAGI. J lost 1 base, V lost 2 bases, and 5 bases had no gene match. In nucleotides, the CDR3 is TGTGCCAGCAGTTACAACCGGGACAGGGTTAACTATGGCTACACCTTC. Protein: CASSYNRDRVNYGYTF.

This chain joins TRBV9 and TRBJ2-5, with 12 nucleotides matching TRBD2. The CDR3 extends over 22 amino acids. V was pared by 2 bases and J by 4 bases, with 24 bases of the junction left unmatched. Germline V gene sequence: CDR1 SGDLS, CDR2 YYNGEE. CDR3 nucleotide sequence: TGTGCCAGCAGCGTCGGTGTGGGAGATAGGTCTAGCGGGGGGGCTAGGGTAGAGACCCAGTACTTC. Amino acid sequence: CASSVGVGDRSSGGARVETQYF.

The CDR3 protein is CASQVQGPNTEAFF. The CDR3 DNA reads TGTGCCAGCCAAGTACAGGGGCCGAACACTGAAGCTTTCTTT. V gene TRBV27 combines with J gene TRBJ1-1; 7 nucleotides agree with TRBD1. J gave up 1 base and V 8 bases, and 7 bases lay outside the gene matches. The CDR3 consists of 14 residues. From germline, CDR1 is MNHEY and CDR2 SMNVEV (reference sequence).

V is TRBV11-2 and J is TRBJ1-2, with D unclear. The CDR3 is 14 amino acids. V was trimmed by 7 bases and J by 0 bases, leaving 12 bases between them. CDR1 and CDR2 from the germline V gene are SGHAT and FQNNGV. This chain's CDR3 is CASKAPGTNYGYTF. Written as DNA, the CDR3 is TGTGCCAGCAAAGCCCCCGGGACTAACTATGGCTACACCTTC.

A few counts support this clone. J is TRBJ1-1 and V is TRBV18; 9 nucleotides line up with TRBD1. The CDR3 consists of 16 residues. V lost 1 base and J lost 5; bases outside the gene matches: 8. In germline, CDR1 is KGHSH, CDR2 LQKENI. In DNA, the CDR3 is TGTGCCAGCTCACCACTCCAGGGACAGGGAGGAACTGAAGCTTTCTTT. Translated, it gives CASSPLQGQGGTEAFF.

The chain joins TRBV29-1 to TRBJ2-3; weak D call: TRBD1 (5 bases). Trimming pared 1 base from V and 1 base from J, leaving 9 bases between. Germline V CDR1 and CDR2: SQVTM, ANQGSEA. The CDR3 is made up of 14 amino acids. The CDR3 protein is CSVEGGDGTDTQYF. The DNA for the CDR3 is TGCAGCGTTGAAGGGGGCGACGGCACAGATACGCAGTATTTT.

The rearrangement uses TRBV2 and TRBJ2-3; TRBD1 matches 8 bases. Losses at the gene ends were 5 bases for V and 1 base for J; bases not matched to a gene: 11. This CDR3 comprises 17 residues. Per the germline V gene, CDR1 is SNHLY and CDR2 is FYNNEI. The CDR3 bases are TGTGCCAGCAGTCGGATGGGCACGGGACAGGGCACAGATACGCAGTATTTT. It encodes CASSRMGTGQGTDTQYF.

The rearrangement uses TRBV7-9 and TRBJ2-7; TRBD1 is a possible D gene (6 bases). The CDR3 runs to 12 residues. Trimming shortened V by 5 bases and J by 4 bases, and 9 bases separated the two germline ends. Germline V gene lookup returns CDR1 SEHNR and CDR2 FQNEAQ (reference sequence). DNA for the CDR3: TGTGCCAGCAGCATTCAGGGGTACGAGCAGTACTTC. Protein sequence: CASSIQGYEQYF.

The chain uses TRBV2 and TRBJ2-3, with D possibly being TRBD2 (6 bases). The CDR3 is 13 residues long. V lost 2 bases, J lost 8 bases, and 11 bases lay in between. Germline CDR1 is SNHLY and CDR2 is FYNNEI. The CDR3 coding sequence is TGTGCCAGCAGTGAAAGCGGGCCGGGTACGCAGTATTTT. It specifies CASSESGPGTQYF.

This sequence joins TRBV6-5 and TRBJ1-4; D is undetermined. This CDR3 comprises 15 residues. Trimming left V 2 bases short and J 5 bases short, with 12 bases between. Germline V gene sequence: CDR1 MNHEY, CDR2 SVGAGI. The CDR3 loop is CASSYVRGGNEKLFF. The CDR3 region has the DNA TGTGCCAGCAGTTACGTACGGGGAGGGAATGAAAAACTGTTTTTT.

The rearrangement uses TRBV5-8 and TRBJ1-5; 11 bases are a match to TRBD1. The CDR3 totals 15 residues. V lost 3 bases and J lost 6; bases outside the gene matches: 5. Germline loops: CDR1 SGHTS, CDR2 YDEGEE. The CDR3 DNA sequence: TGTGCCAGCAGCTGGGGACAGGGGGGAGGTCAGCCCCAGCATTTT. It is translated as CASSWGQGGGQPQHF.

The V and J genes are TRBV4-3 and TRBJ1-4; D remains unclear. The V end lost 0 bases, the J end lost 7 bases, and 9 bases lay between the germline ends. In germline, CDR1 is LGHNA, CDR2 YSLEER. The CDR3 contains 14 residues. CDR3 sequence: CASSQEQLIEKLFF. The DNA of the CDR3 is TGCGCCAGCAGCCAAGAACAGCTAATTGAAAAACTGTTTTTT.

V is TRBV3-1 (or the pseudogene TRBV3-2) and J is TRBJ2-3; a possible D gene is TRBD2 (7 bases). V was trimmed by 1 base and J by 9 bases, leaving 17 bases between them. The CDR3 contains 15 residues. Germline assignment: CDR1 LGHDT and CDR2 YNNKEL (reference sequence). CDR3 residues: CASSQGRGRLTTQYF. CDR3 bases: TGTGCCAGCAGCCAAGGGCGGGGGCGTCTCACCACGCAGTATTTT.

To note about this clone: Other DNA sequences in the sample encode the same CDR3. The chain combines TRBV7-2 with TRBJ1-2; 7 bases are shared with TRBD1. Germline V gene lookup returns CDR1 SGHTA and CDR2 FQGNSA. V lost 1 base, J lost 2 bases, and 4 bases stayed unmatched. The CDR3 has 15 amino acids. The CDR3 sequence: CASSLVGRGNYGYTF. CDR3 coding DNA: TGTGCCAGCAGCTTAGTGGGCAGGGGGAACTATGGCTACACCTTC.

The chain combines TRBV2 with TRBJ2-3; TRBD2 matches at 12 bases. CDR1 SNHLY and CDR2 FYNNEI come from the germline V gene. The V segment lost 4 bases and the J segment 8 bases; nucleotides outside the gene matches: 7. There are 15 residues in the CDR3. The CDR3 region is CASSVLAGGRGTQYF. The DNA of the CDR3 is TGTGCCAGCAGTGTTCTAGCGGGGGGGCGGGGTACGCAGTATTTT.

The chain joins TRBV11-3 to TRBJ2-1; 12 positions agree with TRBD2. V dropped 3 bases and J dropped 8; count of bases not matched to a gene: 5. Germline V gene lookup returns CDR1 SGHNT and CDR2 YENEEA. The CDR3 is 15 amino acids. DNA for the CDR3: TGTGCCAGCAGCTTGGGTCTAGCGGGGGGGGATGAGCAGTTCTTC. This sequence encodes CASSLGLAGGDEQFF.

The chain carries TRBV19 and TRBJ2-1; D perhaps matches TRBD1 (5 bases). CDR1 and CDR2 (germline): LNHDA, SQIVND (reference sequence). Trimming shortened V by 1 base and J by 6 bases, and 13 bases separated the two germline ends. The CDR3 is made up of 15 amino acids. CDR3 nucleotide sequence: TGTGCCAGTAGTATAGGGACACCACACGGCAATGAGCAGTTCTTC. This sequence encodes CASSIGTPHGNEQFF.

This sequence joins TRBV15 and TRBJ2-5; the match to TRBD2 covers 11 bases. Per germline, CDR1 LNHNV and CDR2 YYDKDF (reference sequence). J gave up 5 bases and V 3 bases, and 11 bases lay outside the gene matches. CDR3 length equals 17 residues. The CDR3 loop is CATSRKLAGEIRETQYF. The CDR3 DNA reads as TGTGCCACCAGCAGGAAACTAGCGGGAGAGATCCGGGAGACCCAGTACTTC.

The chain couples TRBV7-9 to TRBJ2-7; tentatively, D is TRBD2 (6 bases). CDR3 length: 14 amino acids. Germline V gene lookup returns CDR1 SEHNR and CDR2 FQNEAQ (reference sequence). Trimming stripped 4 bases from V and 4 bases from J, with 14 bases between. The CDR3 here is CASSSAGGEYEQYF. The DNA for the CDR3 is TGTGCCAGCAGCTCAGCCGGGGGTGAATACGAGCAGTACTTC. Based on the CDR3 plus reference TRBV7-9 and TRBJ2-7, the full variable domain is DTGVSQNPRHKITKRGQNVTFRCDPISEHNRLYWYRQTLGQGPEFLTYFQNEAQLEKSRLLSDRFSAERPKGSFSTLEIQRTEQGDSAMYLCASSSAGGEYEQYFGPGTRLTVT.

The chain links TRBV5-5 to TRBJ2-1, with 12 bases matching TRBD1. The CDR3 has 15 residues. CDR1 and CDR2 from the germline V gene are SGHKS and YYEKEE (reference sequence). V was clipped by 0 bases and J by 8 bases; unmatched bases: 3. The CDR3 nucleotides are TGTGCCAGCAGCTTGGTCGGGACAGGGGGCTATGAGCAGTTCTTC. Its translation: CASSLVGTGGYEQFF.